These T cell receptor beta chains were read from a single sample in a study of CD8 T cells in Susac syndrome. One entry per CDR3 protein results from TCRdb running MiXCR on the immunoSEQ multiplex PCR reads. The sample consists of approximately 110,000 distinct CDR3 sequences, around 94% of them appearing once. The sequenced sample consisted of CD4+ T cells from PBMCs. These receptors came from a human donor in good health. The CDR3 runs from the conserved cysteine through the conserved F or W. Fields, in order: clone size, V gene, J gene, D gene, CDR3 protein, CDR3 DNA. D genes are given only for firm matches. A row's size may be missing; if present it is once, few, many or a size class.

NA	TRBV19	TRBJ2-4	TRBD1	CASSIGQGYKNIQYF	TGTGCCAGTAGTATTGGACAGGGGTACAAAAACATTCAGTACTTC
NA	TRBV20-1	TRBJ1-1	NA	CSARGLGTVTEAFF	TGCAGTGCTAGAGGGTTAGGGACGGTCACTGAAGCTTTCTTT
NA	TRBV10-3	TRBJ2-3	TRBD1	CATRGQQGADTDTQYF	TGTGCCACCAGGGGCCAGCAGGGGGCCGACACAGATACGCAGTATTTT
NA	TRBV29-1	TRBJ2-3	NA	CSVEASTDTQYF	TGCAGCGTTGAGGCTAGCACAGATACGCAGTATTTT
NA	TRBV9	TRBJ1-2	NA	CASTPSQLAGGYTF	TGTGCCAGCACCCCATCACAGCTAGCTGGTGGCTACACCTTC
NA	TRBV20-1	TRBJ2-1	NA	CSARRGNNEQFF	TGCAGTGCTAGACGAGGGAACAATGAGCAGTTCTTC
NA	TRBV18	TRBJ2-1	TRBD2	CASSPRASGRYNEQFF	TGTGCCAGCTCGCCAAGGGCTAGCGGGAGATACAATGAGCAGTTCTTC
NA	TRBV5-5	TRBJ2-5	TRBD2	CASSLQAGGGETQYF	TGTGCCAGCAGCTTGCAGGCGGGAGGAGGAGAGACCCAGTACTTC
once	TRBV20-1	TRBJ1-1	NA	CSAGGQGDEAFF	TGCAGTGCCGGAGGGCAGGGTGATGAAGCTTTCTTT
once	TRBV20-1	TRBJ2-7	NA	CSARERQGFSYEQYF	TGCAGTGCTAGAGAGCGGCAGGGGTTCTCCTACGAGCAGTACTTC
NA	TRBV4-3	TRBJ2-5	TRBD2	CASSQGGTSGLLGETQYF	TGCGCCAGCAGCCAAGGGGGAACTAGCGGCCTTCTGGGAGAGACCCAGTACTTC
NA	TRBV10-2	TRBJ2-7	TRBD1	CASGIQGALSEQYF	TGCGCCAGCGGGATACAGGGGGCCTTAAGCGAGCAGTACTTC
NA	TRBV5-1	TRBJ2-3	NA	CASSSPEGTDTQYF	TGCGCCAGCAGCTCCCCGGAGGGCACAGATACGCAGTATTTT
NA	TRBV7-9	TRBJ1-4	TRBD1	CASSRGRGSPTNEKLFF	TGTGCCAGCAGCAGGGGGCGCGGGTCCCCAACTAATGAAAAACTGTTTTTT
NA	TRBV12-3/TRBV12-4	TRBJ1-2	TRBD1	CASSLVGGGEKGYTF	TGTGCCAGCAGTTTAGTGGGAGGGGGCGAAAAAGGCTACACCTTC
NA	TRBV5-1	TRBJ2-1	NA	CASSILASSYNEQFF	TGCGCCAGCAGCATTCTAGCAAGCTCCTACAATGAGCAGTTCTTC
once	TRBV6-6	TRBJ1-1	NA	CASIHEGGTEAFF	TGTGCCAGCATTCACGAGGGGGGCACTGAAGCTTTCTTT
NA	TRBV14	TRBJ1-1	TRBD1	CASPYNPGQVHLEAFF	TGTGCCAGCCCATACAATCCGGGACAGGTCCATCTTGAAGCTTTCTTT
NA	TRBV6-6	TRBJ2-5	NA	CASSYSPRRETQYF	TGTGCCAGCAGTTACTCGCCCCGACGGGAGACCCAGTACTTC
NA	TRBV7-2	TRBJ2-1	NA	CASSGKGSYNEQFF	TGTGCCAGCAGCGGGAAGGGGTCCTACAATGAGCAGTTCTTC
NA	TRBV20-1	TRBJ2-3	TRBD2	CSATTSGRALGQYF	TGCAGTGCGACGACTAGCGGGAGGGCCTTAGGGCAGTATTTT
NA	TRBV20-1	TRBJ2-1	NA	CSATRLGGGTYNEQFF	TGCAGTGCTACCCGACTAGGTGGGGGAACCTACAATGAGCAGTTCTTC
NA	TRBV5-1	TRBJ2-5	NA	CASSLAGKTQYF	TGCGCCAGCAGCTTGGCCGGGAAGACCCAGTACTTC
NA	TRBV7-2	TRBJ1-5	NA	CASSLVTANQPQHF	TGTGCCAGCAGCTTAGTAACAGCAAATCAGCCCCAGCATTTT
NA	TRBV2	TRBJ1-2	NA	CASSPDLSGYTF	TGTGCCAGCAGCCCCGATTTGAGCGGCTACACCTTC
once	TRBV6-6	TRBJ2-2	TRBD2	CASSFQRGDTGELFF	TGTGCCAGCAGTTTCCAGCGGGGGGACACCGGGGAGCTGTTTTTT
NA	TRBV3-1	TRBJ1-5	NA	CASSQDLSADSNQPQHF	TGTGCCAGCAGCCAAGATTTATCGGCGGATAGCAATCAGCCCCAGCATTTT
NA	TRBV29-1	TRBJ1-2	NA	CSADRGVYGYTF	TGCAGCGCCGACCGAGGGGTCTATGGCTACACCTTC
NA	TRBV18	TRBJ2-5	NA	CASSPLHKETQYF	TGTGCCAGCTCACCCCTACACAAAGAGACCCAGTACTTC
few	TRBV29-1	TRBJ2-1	TRBD2	CSGGGYNEQFF	TGCAGTGGCGGGGGTTACAATGAGCAGTTCTTC
NA	TRBV20-1	TRBJ2-1	TRBD1	CSARGRDRYYNEQFF	TGCAGTGCTAGGGGTCGGGACAGATACTACAATGAGCAGTTCTTC
NA	TRBV6-5	TRBJ1-3	NA	CASSYSGVAGNTIYF	TGTGCCAGCAGTTACTCCGGGGTGGCTGGAAACACCATATATTTT
NA	TRBV7-8	TRBJ2-5	TRBD2	CASGKGGSQETQYF	TGTGCCAGCGGCAAGGGCGGGAGCCAAGAGACCCAGTACTTC
NA	TRBV18	TRBJ2-4	NA	CASSGGNIQYF	TGTGCCAGCTCAGGAGGGAACATTCAGTACTTC
NA	TRBV30	TRBJ1-1	NA	CAWSPPGTEAFF	TGTGCCTGGAGCCCCCCGGGCACTGAAGCTTTCTTT
NA	TRBV5-6	TRBJ1-5	NA	CASSLGGFNQPQHF	TGTGCCAGCAGCTTGGGAGGGTTCAATCAGCCCCAGCATTTT
NA	TRBV3-1	TRBJ2-1	NA	CASSQDLGISYNEQFF	TGTGCCAGCAGCCAAGATTTGGGTATTTCCTACAATGAGCAGTTCTTC